This T cell receptor beta chain was sequenced for a study of blood T cell repertoires in COVID-19. Study-level background: Acute-phase and convalescent COVID-19 samples originated in the United States, Italy and Spain. T cells, B-cell-depleted T cells, or PBMCs supplied cDNA or gDNA.

Germline loops: CDR1 MNHEY, CDR2 SMNVEV (reference sequence). The CDR3 has 14 residues. J lost 1 base, V lost 11 bases, and 8 bases had no gene match. The table came from immunoSEQ multiplex PCR; TCRdb's copy has only in-frame clones and leaves some out. The data contain 250,000 to 350,000 clones, 75% to 90% of them singletons. J is TRBJ1-5 and V is TRBV27; 7 nucleotides align to TRBD1. The clonotype comes from a woman aged 45-59 years who had recovered from COVID-19. Sequencing used peripheral blood. The CDR3 reads CASRQGESNQPQHF. In nucleotides, the CDR3 is TGTGCCTCCCGACAGGGCGAAAGCAATCAGCCCCAGCATTTT.